One T cell receptor beta chain is described in this entry. Clones were sequenced by immunoSEQ multiplex PCR, and TCRdb holds only the in-frame ones, with some missing. The sample gives around 260,000 clones, roughly 88% of which show up once; 3.5% to 5.5% is in the top ten. V was cut by 2 bases and J by 3 bases, with 7 bases left in between. Germline CDR1 is SGHDN and CDR2 is FVKESK. The CDR3 is made up of 14 amino acids. This specimen belongs to a study of blood T cell repertoires in COVID-19. Sequenced input: PBMCs or T cells enriched from blood (not recorded which). The sequence was collected from a woman in her twenties or thirties who had recovered from COVID-19. The chain employs TRBV14 and TRBJ2-2; D is unresolved. The CDR3 DNA reads TGTGCCAGCAGCCAATACGGTTACACCGGGGAGCTGTTTTTT. Its protein product is CASSQYGYTGELFF. Using reference TRBV14 and TRBJ2-2 for the parts outside the CDR3, the full variable domain is EAGVTQFPSHSVIEKGQTVTLRCDPISGHDNLYWYRRVMGKEIKFLLHFVKESKQDESGMPNNRFLAERTGGTYSTLKVQPAELEDSGVYFCASSQYGYTGELFFGEGSRLTVL.